Here is one T cell receptor beta chain with its context. This entry comes from a study of cytomegalovirus exposure and HLA in healthy donors. Overall study context: Genotyping showed 81% of 300 to 450 donors falling in the Caucasian-associated ancestry cluster.

Trimming took 5 bases from V and 1 from J, leaving 14 bases between them. The CDR3 consists of 15 residues. Per the germline V gene, CDR1 is PRHDT and CDR2 is FYEKMQ (reference sequence). It was with 60 Vbeta and 13 Jbeta primers that the PCR ran. Generated by immunoSEQ multiplex PCR, the TCRdb table keeps only in-frame clones and is missing some. The data show about 120,000 clones, approximately 80% seen once. The sequenced sample consisted of PBMCs. This TCR was recovered from a female donor in good health and CMV-seronegative. The chain carries TRBV13 and TRBJ1-1, with D perhaps matching TRBD1 (6 bases). CDR3: CASSAAADRNTEAFF. CDR3 bases: TGTGCCAGCAGCGCCGCCGCGGACAGGAACACTGAAGCTTTCTTT.